Following are 9 T cell receptor beta chains from one sample sequenced in a study of T cells in Graves' hyperthyroidism and ophthalmopathy. It was RNA transcripts that yielded the amplified TCR beta CDR3 regions. Primed by the HTBI set, a first-round RT-PCR was run on the TCR CDR3. TCRdb processed the multiplex PCR reads anew with MiXCR; each CDR3 protein has one entry. The profile shows hundreds of thousands of distinct CDR3 sequences, roughly an eighth of them singletons. The sequencing input was blood. These receptors originate from a woman between 40 and 50 years old with Graves' ophthalmopathy.

The CDR3 bases are TGTGCCAGCAGCCAAGGGTCAAGCGGGAGGTTCCCAGATACGCAGTATTTT. Protein sequence: CASSQGSSGRFPDTQYF. This chain links TRBV14 with TRBJ2-3; 9 bases are a match to TRBD2. Germline V gene lookup returns CDR1 SGHDN and CDR2 FVKESK. V trimming: 1 base; J trimming: 4 bases; junction bases outside the gene matches: 9. This CDR3 comprises 17 residues.

Many counts were recorded for this clonotype. The chain joins TRBV3-1 to TRBJ2-3, with D perhaps TRBD2 (6 bases). V was shortened by 0 bases and J by 5 bases, with 15 bases between the two germline ends. Germline V lookup: CDR1 LGHDT, CDR2 YNNKEL (reference sequence). This CDR3 is built from 16 residues. The CDR3 DNA reads TGTGCCAGCAGCCAAGATGTCGGCGGGACTGGAGATACGCAGTATTTT. It codes for CASSQDVGGTGDTQYF.

This clonotype was observed many times. The chain has TRBV12-3 or TRBV12-4 and TRBJ1-1; D remains ambiguous. Trimming left V 6 bases short and J 0 bases short, with 5 bases between. CDR3 length: 12 amino acids. In DNA, the CDR3 is TGTGCCAGCAGGGGTTTGAACACTGAAGCTTTCTTT. It yields the protein CASRGLNTEAFF.

This clonotype was counted ten times or more. The chain joins TRBV6-1 to TRBJ2-3; D assignment may be TRBD1 or TRBD2 (5 bases each). Germline V CDR1 and CDR2: MNHNS, SASEGT. This CDR3 contains 19 residues. V was pared by 6 bases and J by 1 base, with 26 bases between. The CDR3 DNA sequence: TGTGCCAGCAGAGAACACCCTATCAGACAACTAGGGGGCACAGATACGCAGTATTTT. It encodes CASREHPIRQLGGTDTQYF.

This sequence joins TRBV19 and TRBJ1-5, with 9 bases identical to TRBD1. CDR3 length equals 14 residues. Per the germline V gene, CDR1 is LNHDA and CDR2 is SQIVND (reference sequence). After removal of 5 bases from V and 8 bases from J, the junction contained 7 bases not matched to a gene. For the CDR3, the DNA is TGTGCCAGTAGTCTGGGACAGGGAATGGAGCCCCAGCATTTT. Translating it yields CASSLGQGMEPQHF.

This chain links TRBV28 with TRBJ1-5; D not certain. Trimming cost V 2 bases and J 4 bases, with 12 bases left between them. The CDR3 has 15 residues. Germline V gives CDR1 MDHEN, CDR2 SYDVKM. CDR3 sequence: CASSLGLRMNQPQHF. DNA for the CDR3: TGTGCCAGCAGTTTAGGTTTACGGATGAATCAGCCCCAGCATTTT.

V and J are TRBV7-9 and TRBJ2-7; D may be TRBD1 (7 bases). CDR1 is SEHNR, CDR2 FQNEAQ, per germline (reference sequence). Trimming removed 2 bases at V and 3 bases at J, with 17 bases between. The CDR3 runs to 16 residues. CDR3 nucleotide sequence: TGTGCCAGCAGCTTACCAGGCGGGACAGTCCTCTACGAGCAGTACTTC. Translating it yields CASSLPGGTVLYEQYF. The complete variable domain, with remaining parts taken from reference TRBV7-9 and TRBJ2-7, reads DTGVSQNPRHKITKRGQNVTFRCDPISEHNRLYWYRQTLGQGPEFLTYFQNEAQLEKSRLLSDRFSAERPKGSFSTLEIQRTEQGDSAMYLCASSLPGGTVLYEQYFGPGTRLTVT.

The chain employs TRBV10-2 and TRBJ1-5; the D is unclear. V lost 0 bases and J lost 6, with 6 bases in between. The CDR3 has 13 residues. Germline lookup yields CDR1 WSHSY and CDR2 SAAADI. The CDR3 DNA sequence: TGCGCCAGCAGTGAGTCATTCGGTCAGCCCCAGCATTTT. It yields the protein CASSESFGQPQHF.

The genes are TRBV10-3 and TRBJ1-6; the D gene is possibly TRBD1 (5 bases). The CDR3 totals 16 residues. V gave up 3 bases and J gave up 5 bases, with 14 bases separating them. Germline V CDR1 and CDR2: ENHRY, SYGVKD. The CDR3 spells CAISESGRRDNSPLHF. The CDR3 DNA follows: TGTGCCATCAGTGAATCGGGACGCAGGGATAATTCACCCCTCCACTTT.